What follows is one T cell receptor beta chain and its context. The target antigen is unknown. This sequence may be a read error, since a much larger clone differs from it by one base. The data originate from a study of T cells in Graves' hyperthyroidism and ophthalmopathy. At the level of the study: Peripheral blood draws took place at initial diagnosis, ahead of any treatment. General study findings and limits: Clonotypes that were expanded in thyroid above 0.001 mostly appeared in blood too.

Regions amplified from RNA transcripts were the TCR beta CDR3 regions. The primer set for the first-round RT-PCR of the TCR CDR3 was HTBI. Via MiXCR, TCRdb re-called the multiplex PCR reads, giving one row per CDR3 protein. The sample lists 460,000 or so distinct CDR3 sequences, approximately 15% occurring once. Newly diagnosed hyperthyroidism, duration under 2 months, in patients aged 18 to 65. This clonotype originated in a woman younger than 30 with Graves' hyperthyroidism. Sequenced input: blood.

The CDR3, as DNA: TGTGCCAGCAACAAACGGGGCTCCAGCAGAGATACGCAGTATTTT. It encodes CASNKRGSSRDTQYF. The gene calls are TRBV7-2 and TRBJ2-3, with D tentatively TRBD1 or TRBD2 (5 bases each). This CDR3 region has 15 residues. Germline loops: CDR1 SGHTA, CDR2 FQGNSA.